This T cell receptor (beta chain) derives from a study of T cell responses to AZD1222 COVID-19 vaccine. Study context: Analyses pooled second doses at about 4 or about 12 weeks.

This CDR3 has 14 amino acids. With V trimmed by 0 bases and J by 4 bases, 2 bases remained unmatched. Looked up from germline, CDR1 is ENHRY and CDR2 is SYGVKD. The data were produced by immunoSEQ multiplex PCR, yet TCRdb's version contains in-frame clones alone and is incomplete. The sample has 150,000 to 200,000 clones; just over 85% are singletons. This TCR derives from an adult in good health. The rearrangement links TRBV10-3 to TRBJ2-5; 7 bases map to TRBD2. The sample in question was peripheral blood, obtained on day 0 of AZD1222 vaccination. DNA of the CDR3: TGTGCCATCAGTGAGTCGCCGGGAGGAGAGACCCAGTACTTC. The encoded protein is CAISESPGGETQYF.